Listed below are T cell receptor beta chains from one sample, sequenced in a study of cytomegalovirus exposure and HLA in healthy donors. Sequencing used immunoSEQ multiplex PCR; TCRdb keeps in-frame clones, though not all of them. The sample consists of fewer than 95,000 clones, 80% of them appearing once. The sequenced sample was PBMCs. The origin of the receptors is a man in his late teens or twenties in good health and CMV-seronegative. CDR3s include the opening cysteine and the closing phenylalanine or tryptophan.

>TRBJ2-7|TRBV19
CASSNGQGGYEQYF
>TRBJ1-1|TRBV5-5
CASSPQGDTEAFF
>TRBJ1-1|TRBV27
CASSLSRNTEAFF
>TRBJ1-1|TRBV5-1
CASSSSQNTEAFF
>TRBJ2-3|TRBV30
CAWSVSRGEYF
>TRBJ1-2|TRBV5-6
CASSTGPQGRVYGYTF
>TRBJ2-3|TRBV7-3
CASSLGGESTDTQYF
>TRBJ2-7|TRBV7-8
CASSVNRESSYEQYF
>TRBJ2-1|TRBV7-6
CASSFLAVSSYNEQFF
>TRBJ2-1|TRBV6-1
CASSTKSKNYNEQFF
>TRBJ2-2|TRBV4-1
CASSQVSGELFF
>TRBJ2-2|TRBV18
CASSPTGTANTGELFF
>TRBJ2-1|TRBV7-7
CASSQDYRGEQFF
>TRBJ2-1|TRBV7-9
CASRSEAEQFF
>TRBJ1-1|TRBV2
CASKISPNTEAFF
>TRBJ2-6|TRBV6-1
CASSEASVYSGANVLTF
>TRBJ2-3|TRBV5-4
CASSLRTSGAYTDTQYF
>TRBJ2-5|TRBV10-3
CAIGAGPQETQYF
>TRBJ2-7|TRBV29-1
CSVEEEGASTYEQYF
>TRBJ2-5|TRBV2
CATASGGAGGETQYF
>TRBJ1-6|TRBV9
CASSVGQGLWDNSPLHF
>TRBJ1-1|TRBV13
CASSLGTGSGIEAFF
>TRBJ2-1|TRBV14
CASSQGSAIGEQFF
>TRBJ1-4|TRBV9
CASSVAGGKSEKLFF
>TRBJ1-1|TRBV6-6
CASRLQENTEAFF
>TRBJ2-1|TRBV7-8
CASSLSSGPHNEQFF
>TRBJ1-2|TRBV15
CATSRDLTAGFGYTF
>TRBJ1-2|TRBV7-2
CASSLSATEYGYTF
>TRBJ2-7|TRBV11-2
CASSSGRWPYEQYF
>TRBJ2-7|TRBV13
CASSSGGYEQYF
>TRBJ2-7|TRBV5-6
CASSPCFSWGGSPYEQYF
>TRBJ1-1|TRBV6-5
CASSPRTARNTEAFF
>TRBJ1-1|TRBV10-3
CATTDRETEAFF
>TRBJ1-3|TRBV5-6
CASSPRQGAISGNTIYF
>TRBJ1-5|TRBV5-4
CASSRGQGGQPQHF
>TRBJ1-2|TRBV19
CASSRLGYGYTF
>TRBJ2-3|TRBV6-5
CASSYSDRASTDTQYF
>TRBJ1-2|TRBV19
CASSVPGQIYGYTF
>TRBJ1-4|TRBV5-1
CASRYDRGNEKLFF
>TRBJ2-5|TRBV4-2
CASSQAVWGSGAATQYF
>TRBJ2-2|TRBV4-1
CASSLRGGTGELFF